Below are 26 T cell receptor beta chains sequenced from a single sample in a study of technical replicates of blood from a handful of donors. Sequenced by immunoSEQ multiplex PCR; TCRdb stores in-frame clones only, minus some. The sample includes approximately 70,000 clones, more than 85% seen only once; the top ten take roughly 5%. The sample comprised PBMCs. These receptors were taken from a human donor in good health. Some clones in this sample may be carry-over from other donors' samples.

The V gene is TRBV5-4, the J gene TRBJ2-1; D possibly corresponds to TRBD2 (5 bases). CDR3 length: 15 residues. V lost 4 bases and J lost 0, with 11 bases in between. The germline V gene encodes CDR1 SGHNT and CDR2 YYREEE (reference sequence). The CDR3 sequence is CASSRWESSYNEQFF. CDR3 DNA: TGTGCCAGCAGCCGCTGGGAGAGCTCCTACAATGAGCAGTTCTTC.

The chain uses TRBV4-1 and TRBJ1-2; D is perhaps TRBD1 (6 bases). V was shortened by 6 bases and J by 4 bases, with 12 bases between the two germline ends. The CDR3 runs to 13 residues. From germline, CDR1 is MGHRA and CDR2 YSYEKL. The CDR3 nucleotides read TGCGCCAGCAGGAACAGGGCCCGCTATGGCTACACCTTC. Encoded protein: CASRNRARYGYTF.

J is TRBJ2-7 and V is TRBV10-3; TRBD2 matches at 13 bases. This CDR3 is 15 amino acids long. Germline V gives CDR1 ENHRY, CDR2 SYGVKD. Trimming at V came to 3 bases and at J to 7 bases, leaving 6 bases not matched to a gene. The CDR3 loop is CAISEGLAGAGEQYF. CDR3 DNA sequence: TGTGCCATCAGTGAAGGACTAGCGGGGGCGGGTGAGCAGTACTTC.

The chain combines TRBV30 with TRBJ2-3; 9 bases fit TRBD2. The CDR3 covers 12 residues. Unmatched junction bases numbered 4, after V lost 7 bases and J lost 5 bases. Germline V gene sequence: CDR1 GTSNPN, CDR2 SVGIG (reference sequence). The CDR3, as DNA: TGTGCCTTTAGCGGGAGTAAAGATACGCAGTATTTT. Residues: CAFSGSKDTQYF. Variable domain in full (rest from reference TRBV30 and TRBJ2-3): SQTIHQWPATLVQPVGSPLSLECTVEGTSNPNLYWYRQAAGRGLQLLFYSVGIGQISSEVPQNLSASRPQDRQFILSSKKLLLSDSGFYLCAFSGSKDTQYFGPGTRLTVL.

The chain links TRBV15 to TRBJ2-4; TRBD2 matches at 10 bases. V gave up 0 bases and J gave up 7 bases; unmatched junction bases: 3. Germline-derived CDR1 and CDR2 are LNHNV and YYDKDF (reference sequence). The CDR3 is made up of 15 amino acids. Written as DNA, the CDR3 is TGTGCCACCAGCAGAGATCTGACTAGCGGGAACATTCAGTACTTC. Protein product: CATSRDLTSGNIQYF.

This clone ranks as medium-sized. V gene TRBV13 combines with J gene TRBJ1-6, with D possibly matching TRBD1 (5 bases). The CDR3 has 14 amino acids. Germline CDR1 and CDR2: PRHDT and FYEKMQ (reference sequence). The ends were cut back, 0 bases at V and 10 bases at J, with 10 bases in the middle. The CDR3 protein is CASSLGGVGSPLHF. As DNA, the CDR3 is TGTGCCAGCAGCTTAGGAGGGGTCGGGTCACCCCTCCACTTT.

The chain combines TRBV7-2 with TRBJ2-7; TRBD2 agrees at 7 bases. The CDR3 sequence is 14 residues long. V dropped 1 base and J dropped 3; count of bases not matched to a gene: 3. CDR1 and CDR2 (germline): SGHTA, FQGNSA. The CDR3 reads CASSLVGLDYEQYF. As DNA, the CDR3 is TGTGCCAGCAGCTTAGTCGGACTAGACTACGAGCAGTACTTC. Full variable domain (remainder filled in from reference TRBV7-2 and TRBJ2-7): GAGVSQSPSNKVTEKGKDVELRCDPISGHTALYWYRQSLGQGLEFLIYFQGNSAPDKSGLPSDRFSAERTGGSVSTLTIQRTQQEDSAVYLCASSLVGLDYEQYFGPGTRLTVT.

Comments on this clone: An end of the junction does not agree with germline; a read error may underlie this. The chain joins TRBV20-1 to TRBJ1-2; weak D call: TRBD1 (5 bases). This CDR3 region has 11 residues. Germline CDR1 and CDR2: DFQATT and SNEGSKA (reference sequence). CDR3 sequence (DNA): TGCAGTGCTCCCGGGGACTATGGCTACGCCTTC. This translates into CSAPGDYGYAF.

The V and J genes are TRBV10-3 and TRBJ1-5; D is unclear. There are 14 residues in the CDR3. CDR1 and CDR2 from the germline V gene are ENHRY and SYGVKD. Trimming pared 8 bases from V and 6 bases from J, leaving 17 bases between. For the CDR3, the DNA is TGTGCCATCTCCCGCGGGGTTGAAGGTCAGCCCCAGCATTTT. This sequence encodes CAISRGVEGQPQHF.

This chain connects TRBV6-5 to TRBJ1-5, with 9 bases that match TRBD1. In germline, CDR1 is MNHEY, CDR2 SVGAGI. Trimming removed 6 bases from V and 7 bases from J; junction bases left unmatched: 7. This CDR3 is built from 14 residues. The CDR3 here is CASREQGAGQPQHF. Here the CDR3 DNA reads TGTGCCAGCAGGGAACAGGGGGCAGGGCAGCCCCAGCATTTT.

This rearrangement joins TRBV15 to TRBJ2-4; D is perhaps TRBD2 (6 bases). CDR3 length equals 13 residues. Germline V gives CDR1 LNHNV, CDR2 YYDKDF (reference sequence). Trimming cost V 2 bases and J 5 bases, with 7 bases left between them. The CDR3 here is CATSRWRENIQYF. The CDR3 coding sequence is TGTGCCACCAGCAGATGGAGGGAAAACATTCAGTACTTC.

Concerning this clone: At one end the junction does not follow the germline gene, possibly because of a read error. The chain links TRBV19 to TRBJ1-3, with D hard to call. Germline-derived CDR1 and CDR2 are LNHDA and SQIVND (reference sequence). The CDR3 is 15 residues long. The CDR3 sequence: CASSVDWSTGNTIYF. The CDR3 region has the DNA TGTGCCAGTAGTGTAGACTGGAGTACTGGAAACACCATATATTTT. The whole variable domain, filled in from reference TRBV19 and TRBJ1-3, reads DGGITQSPKYLFRKEGQNVTLSCEQNLNHDAMYWYRQDPGQGLRLIYYSQIVNDFQKGDIAEGYSVSREKKESFPLTVTSAQKNPTAFYLCASSVDWSTGNTIYFGEGSWLTVV.

The chain carries TRBV29-1 and TRBJ2-7; tentatively, D is TRBD2 (6 bases). This CDR3 spans 13 amino acids. V was clipped by 7 bases and J by 6 bases, with 19 bases between them. Germline CDR1 and CDR2: SQVTM and ANQGSEA. The CDR3 coding sequence is TGCAGCGCCGCATACAGAGAGGAGGGCGAGCAGTACTTC. Translated: CSAAYREEGEQYF.

The chain has TRBV4-1 and TRBJ1-2, with TRBD1 identical over 7 bases. V was clipped by 4 bases and J by 9 bases; unmatched bases: 5. CDR1 is MGHRA, CDR2 YSYEKL, per germline. The CDR3 runs to 12 residues. CDR3 region: CASSPVQGSYTF. CDR3 bases: TGCGCCAGCAGCCCAGTACAGGGGAGCTACACCTTC.

The chain has TRBV6-5 and TRBJ2-3, with 9 bases that match TRBD2. CDR3 size: 15 residues. CDR1 and CDR2 from the germline V gene are MNHEY and SVGAGI. Unmatched junction bases numbered 7, after V lost 8 bases and J lost 1 base. The CDR3 here is CASSSIAGGTDTQYF. CDR3 coding DNA: TGTGCCAGCTCCTCCATAGCGGGGGGCACAGATACGCAGTATTTT.

The chain combines TRBV18 with TRBJ2-7, with a possible D match to TRBD2 (6 bases). CDR1 is KGHSH and CDR2 is LQKENI in the germline V gene. This CDR3 has 15 amino acids. Trimming took off 3 bases at V and 5 bases at J, with 17 bases between the two ends. The CDR3 region has the DNA TGTGCCAGCTCACCGGGGAGGTCTATGCTTGACGAGCAGTACTTC. This encodes CASSPGRSMLDEQYF.

This sequence joins TRBV5-6 and TRBJ2-3; 12 bases are shared with TRBD2. Germline assignment: CDR1 SGHDT and CDR2 YYEEEE. This CDR3 contains 16 residues. The junction had 6 bases not matched to a gene; V was cut back by 7 bases and J by 0 bases. CDR3 sequence: CASGRLAGGSTDTQYF. The CDR3 DNA is TGTGCCAGCGGGCGGCTAGCGGGGGGGAGCACAGATACGCAGTATTTT.

V is TRBV19 and J is TRBJ1-3; D uncertain. Between the trimmed V and J ends, which lost 4 bases and 11 bases, there was a span of 24 bases. Germline CDR1 LNHDA, CDR2 SQIVND (reference sequence). The CDR3 consists of 16 residues. CDR3 sequence (DNA): TGTGCCAGTAGTAGTGGTAGGCCGTTTGGGAGAAAACCCATATATTTT. This sequence encodes CASSSGRPFGRKPIYF.

The V gene is TRBV18, the J gene TRBJ1-2, with D maybe TRBD1 (6 bases). This CDR3 contains 16 residues. V was trimmed by 4 bases and J by 6 bases, leaving 21 bases between them. CDR1 and CDR2 from the germline V gene are KGHSH and LQKENI. The CDR3 DNA reads TGTGCCAGCTCACAATATTCGTCGGTAGGGGGTGATGGCTACACCTTC. Translation: CASSQYSSVGGDGYTF.

V gene TRBV15 combines with J gene TRBJ2-6, with 8 nucleotides matching TRBD1. After removal of 5 bases from V and 2 bases from J, the junction contained 2 bases not matched to a gene. The germline V gene has CDR1 LNHNV and CDR2 YYDKDF (reference sequence). The CDR3 sequence is 15 residues long. The CDR3 loop reads CATSGRGPGANVLTF. In nucleotides, the CDR3 is TGTGCCACCAGCGGCAGGGGGCCTGGGGCCAACGTCCTGACTTTC.

The chain joins TRBV7-2 to TRBJ2-7; D might be TRBD1 (5 bases). The CDR3 sequence is 13 residues long. V was cut by 4 bases and J by 7 bases, with 14 bases left in between. CDR1 is SGHTA and CDR2 is FQGNSA in the germline V gene. Here the CDR3 DNA reads TGTGCCAGCAGCTGGACACCCCCCGGGGAGCAGTACTTC. Its protein is CASSWTPPGEQYF.

The DNA for the CDR3 is TGTGCCAGCAGCCAGGGGATGGGCAATCAGCCCCAGCATTTT. This gives the protein CASSQGMGNQPQHF. V is TRBV6-1 and J is TRBJ1-5; TRBD1 might be the D (6 bases). The germline V gene has CDR1 MNHNS and CDR2 SASEGT. Trimming stripped 6 bases from V and 2 bases from J, with 11 bases between. The CDR3 has 14 residues.

CDR3 sequence: CASSLTSFETQYF. The DNA of the CDR3 is TGCGCCAGCAGCTTGACTAGTTTCGAGACCCAGTACTTC. V gene TRBV5-1 combines with J gene TRBJ2-5; TRBD2 is a possible D gene (5 bases). The CDR3 runs 13 residues. V was pared by 1 base and J by 5 bases, with 9 bases between. The germline V gene encodes CDR1 SGHRS and CDR2 YFSETQ.

This chain connects TRBV11-2 to TRBJ2-4; 15 bases are shared with TRBD2. J was trimmed by 3 bases and V by 1 base; bases with no gene match: 1. CDR1 and CDR2 (germline): SGHAT, FQNNGV. This CDR3 comprises 17 residues. DNA of the CDR3: TGTGCCAGCAGCTTAGGGACTAGCGGGAGGGGCAAAAACATTCAGTACTTC. Translated: CASSLGTSGRGKNIQYF.

V gene TRBV10-3 combines with J gene TRBJ1-2; 9 bases line up with TRBD1. The CDR3 runs 15 residues. Per germline, CDR1 ENHRY and CDR2 SYGVKD. The V and J ends lost 5 bases and 6 bases, in that order; junction bases with no gene match: 10. The CDR3 nucleotides are TGTGCCATCAGTCCCCCGGGACAGGGACGTAATGGCTACACCTTC. Translating gives CAISPPGQGRNGYTF.

The chain employs TRBV5-4 and TRBJ2-7; 10 positions agree with TRBD1. The CDR3 totals 13 residues. Germline values: CDR1 SGHNT, CDR2 YYREEE (reference sequence). V shed 9 bases and J 5 bases; nucleotides not matched to a gene: 8. CDR3 DNA: TGTGCCACTTTCGACAGGGGGCATGACGAGCAGTACTTC. This encodes CATFDRGHDEQYF.